This T cell receptor beta chain was found in a study of brain T cells in children with intractable seizures. Concerning this clone: Its antigen is unknown.

Time point denoted: blood from clinic visit 5 months post-surgery; TSC patient then seizure free. Surgery cases with the highest brain T cell transcript signatures were chosen for sequencing. Between the trimmed V and J ends, which lost 4 bases and 6 bases, there was a span of 18 bases. This CDR3 comprises 15 residues. Germline V gene data show CDR1 as MGHDK and CDR2 as SYGVNS. Study-wide results and caveats: Pre-surgery blood may have been undersampled, hiding some clones.

Assay: immunoSEQ multiplex PCR; the TCRdb copy retains only in-frame clones and omits some. The data contain 300,000 to 400,000 clones, more than 85% of them singletons. The material was peripheral blood, obtained more than 4 months after surgery. The source of this sequence is a boy under two years old with tuberous sclerosis and intractable seizures. V gene TRBV25-1 combines with J gene TRBJ1-1, with a tentative D call TRBD1 (5 bases). The CDR3 region is CASSVGAGLSAEAFF. CDR3 DNA sequence: TGTGCCAGCAGTGTAGGGGCGGGGCTGTCGGCTGAAGCTTTCTTT.